This T cell receptor (beta chain) derives from a study of blood T cell repertoires in COVID-19. Study context: Samples representing acute and convalescent COVID-19 were sourced from the United States, Italy and Spain. Sources were T cells, B-cell-depleted T cells, or PBMCs; the material itself was cDNA or gDNA.

The CDR3 extends over 13 amino acids. Germline CDR1 is SGHNT and CDR2 is YYREEE (reference sequence). With 1 base clipped from V and 8 bases from J, the junction kept 1 base outside the gene matches. In the source study's methods: Amplification with reference gene primers provided the estimates of nucleated cell counts. Profiled with immunoSEQ multiplex PCR; TCRdb holds only in-frame clones, not every one. That table is the source of V, J and clone size, and D and trimming were worked out from the DNA. The sample carries around 100,000 clones, around 80% recorded once. The genes are TRBV5-4 and TRBJ2-1, with 9 bases identical to TRBD1. This TCR was sampled from a woman in her 70s with acute or convalescent COVID-19. The sequencing sample was made of peripheral blood. In DNA, the CDR3 is TGTGCCAGCAGCTTGACAGGGGGCGATGAGCAGTTCTTC. Translated, it gives CASSLTGGDEQFF.